This TCR beta chain was recovered during a study of cytomegalovirus exposure and HLA in healthy donors. The PCR ran on 60 Vbeta and 13 Jbeta primers. Profiling relied on immunoSEQ multiplex PCR, and the TCRdb table lists in-frame clones only, not all of them. The sample records some 150,000 clones, 70% to 80% being singletons. As concerns this clone: Its target is unknown.

General study points: Roughly uniform sequencing depth across donors was assumed, possibly incorrectly. Data from an earlier analysis indicated that most TCR beta V segments were productive either about 87% or about 30% of the time. In a later analysis, productive TCRs from donors in an Asian-associated ancestry cluster reportedly carried fewer N-insertions than the cohort mean.

The CDR3 covers 14 residues. Trimming took off 4 bases at V and 5 bases at J, with 14 bases between the two ends. The germline CDR1 and CDR2 sequences are MNHEY and SMNVEV (reference sequence). V and J are TRBV27 and TRBJ1-1; possibly TRBD1 for D (6 bases). Sample: PBMCs. This TCR derives from an older woman in good health and CMV-seropositive. The chain's CDR3 is CASSSVGQKTEAFF. Written as DNA, the CDR3 is TGTGCCAGCAGTTCAGTGGGACAAAAGACTGAAGCTTTCTTT.